This T cell receptor beta chain was sequenced for a study of shared clonotypes between healthy human individuals. Per the authors' pipeline: Owing to the provision of junction-only sequences devoid of quality scores by immunoSEQ, filtering differed. Assay used: immunoSEQ multiplex PCR; TCRdb lists only in-frame clones, some missing. The V and J calls and the clone size are those of that table, but D and trimming were determined from the DNA. The table shows roughly 1,000,000 clones, with about 84% occurring only once. The table lists this clone with a count of one. Its cognate antigen is unknown. This CDR3 region has 15 residues. The germline V gene encodes CDR1 LNHDA and CDR2 SQIVND (reference sequence). Unmatched junction bases numbered 8, after V lost 3 bases and J lost 5 bases. Everyone who donated was a Caucasian adult who lived in Nashville, Tennessee. General study points: Among donors, the sharing of clonotypes was expected to be influenced by sequencing depth. Four donors had around 5% of their naive CD4 clonotypes in common.

The rearrangement joins TRBV19 to TRBJ2-7; 9 bases match TRBD1. Sequencing input: memory CD4+ T cells from PBMCs. Sample subset: CD45RA-negative fraction. This receptor was taken from a man aged 18-30 years in good health. Some clones in this sample may be carry-over from other donors' samples. The CDR3 nucleotides read TGTGCCAGTAGTATGGGGACAGGGAGCTGGAACGAGCAGTACTTC. This codes for CASSMGTGSWNEQYF.